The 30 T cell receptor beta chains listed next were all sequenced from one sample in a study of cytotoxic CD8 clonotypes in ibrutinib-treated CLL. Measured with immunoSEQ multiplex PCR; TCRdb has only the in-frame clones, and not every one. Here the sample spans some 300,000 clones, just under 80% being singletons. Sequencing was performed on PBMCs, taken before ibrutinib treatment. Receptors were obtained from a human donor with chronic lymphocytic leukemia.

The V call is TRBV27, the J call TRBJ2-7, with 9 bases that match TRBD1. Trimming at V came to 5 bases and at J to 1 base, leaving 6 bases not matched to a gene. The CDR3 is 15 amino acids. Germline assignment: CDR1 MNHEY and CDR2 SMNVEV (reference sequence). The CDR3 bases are TGTGCCAGCAGTCCAGGGACAGGGTCATCCTACGAGCAGTACTTC. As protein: CASSPGTGSSYEQYF.

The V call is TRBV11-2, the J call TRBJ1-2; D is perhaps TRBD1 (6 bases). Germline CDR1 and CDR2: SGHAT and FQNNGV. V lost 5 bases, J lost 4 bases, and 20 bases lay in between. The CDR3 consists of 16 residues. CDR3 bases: TGTGCCAGCAGCGCCTACAGGGTCTTTAGTGGCTATGGCTACACCTTC. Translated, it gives CASSAYRVFSGYGYTF. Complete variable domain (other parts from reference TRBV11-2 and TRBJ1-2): EAGVAQSPRYKIIEKRQSVAFWCNPISGHATLYWYQQILGQGPKLLIQFQNNGVVDDSQLPKDRFSAERLKGVDSTLKIQPAKLEDSAVYLCASSAYRVFSGYGYTFGSGTRLTVV.

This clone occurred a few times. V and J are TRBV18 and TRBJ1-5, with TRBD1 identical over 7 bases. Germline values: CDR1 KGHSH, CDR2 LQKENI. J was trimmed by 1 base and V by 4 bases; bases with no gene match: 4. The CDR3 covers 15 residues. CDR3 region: CASSLQGSSNQPQHF. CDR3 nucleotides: TGTGCCAGCTCACTACAGGGGTCGAGCAATCAGCCCCAGCATTTT.

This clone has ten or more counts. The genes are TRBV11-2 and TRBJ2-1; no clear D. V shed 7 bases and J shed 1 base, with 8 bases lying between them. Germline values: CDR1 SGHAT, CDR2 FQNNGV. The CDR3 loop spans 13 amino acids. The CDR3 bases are TGTGCCAGCAAGCTCCCTTCCTACAATGAGCAGTTCTTC. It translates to CASKLPSYNEQFF.

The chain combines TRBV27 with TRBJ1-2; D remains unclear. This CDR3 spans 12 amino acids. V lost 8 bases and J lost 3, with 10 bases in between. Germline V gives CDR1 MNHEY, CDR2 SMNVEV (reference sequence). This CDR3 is CASGRADYGYTF. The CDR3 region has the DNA TGTGCCAGCGGGAGGGCGGACTATGGCTACACCTTC.

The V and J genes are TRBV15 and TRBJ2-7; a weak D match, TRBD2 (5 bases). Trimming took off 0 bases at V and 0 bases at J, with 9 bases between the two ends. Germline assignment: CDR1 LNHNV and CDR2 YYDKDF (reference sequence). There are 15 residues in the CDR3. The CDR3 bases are TGTGCCACCAGCAGAGATCTTACTAGCTCCTACGAGCAGTACTTC. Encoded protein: CATSRDLTSSYEQYF.

The CDR3 DNA follows: TGTGCCAGCAGGGCCGGGACAGGTGGCTACACCTTC. It codes for CASRAGTGGYTF. The chain is built from TRBV6-4 and TRBJ1-2; TRBD1 aligns across 8 bases. The CDR3 sequence is 12 residues long. Germline CDR1 and CDR2: MRHNA and SNTAGT. V dropped 6 bases and J dropped 7; count of bases not matched to a gene: 4.

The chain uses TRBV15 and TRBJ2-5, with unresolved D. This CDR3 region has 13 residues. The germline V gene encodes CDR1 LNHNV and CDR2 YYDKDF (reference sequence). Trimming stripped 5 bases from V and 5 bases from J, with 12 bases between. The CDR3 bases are TGTGCCACCAGCCCTAATTGGGGTGAGACCCAGTACTTC. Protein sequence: CATSPNWGETQYF.

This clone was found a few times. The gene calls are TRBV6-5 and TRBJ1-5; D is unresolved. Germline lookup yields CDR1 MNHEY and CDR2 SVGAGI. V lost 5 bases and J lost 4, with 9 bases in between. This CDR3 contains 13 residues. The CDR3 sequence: CASSPNRNQPQHF. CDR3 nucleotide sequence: TGTGCCAGCAGTCCCAATCGAAATCAGCCCCAGCATTTT.

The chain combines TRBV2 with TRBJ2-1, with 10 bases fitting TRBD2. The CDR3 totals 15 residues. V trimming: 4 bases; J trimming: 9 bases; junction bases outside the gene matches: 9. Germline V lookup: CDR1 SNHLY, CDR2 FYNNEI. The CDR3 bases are TGTGCCAGCAGTGGATCTAGCGGGAGATTCAGTGAGCAGTTCTTC. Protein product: CASSGSSGRFSEQFF.

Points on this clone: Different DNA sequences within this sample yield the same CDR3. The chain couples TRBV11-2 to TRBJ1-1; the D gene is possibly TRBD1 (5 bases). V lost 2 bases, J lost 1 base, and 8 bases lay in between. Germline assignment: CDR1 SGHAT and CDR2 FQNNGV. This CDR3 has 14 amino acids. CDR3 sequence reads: CASSLQGANTEAFF. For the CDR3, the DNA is TGTGCCAGCAGCTTACAAGGGGCGAACACTGAAGCTTTCTTT. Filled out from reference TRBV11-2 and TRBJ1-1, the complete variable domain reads EAGVAQSPRYKIIEKRQSVAFWCNPISGHATLYWYQQILGQGPKLLIQFQNNGVVDDSQLPKDRFSAERLKGVDSTLKIQPAKLEDSAVYLCASSLQGANTEAFFGQGTRLTVV.

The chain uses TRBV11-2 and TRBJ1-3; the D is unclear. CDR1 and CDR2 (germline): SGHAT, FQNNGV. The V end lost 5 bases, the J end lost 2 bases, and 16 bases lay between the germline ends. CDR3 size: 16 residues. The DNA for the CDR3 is TGTGCCAGCAGCCAGCCCGCTGTTCCTGCTGGAAACACCATATATTTT. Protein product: CASSQPAVPAGNTIYF.

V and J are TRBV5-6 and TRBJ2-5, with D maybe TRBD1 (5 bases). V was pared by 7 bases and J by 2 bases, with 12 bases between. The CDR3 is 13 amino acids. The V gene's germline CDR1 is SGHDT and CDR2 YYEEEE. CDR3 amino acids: CASAGLSQETQYF. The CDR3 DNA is TGTGCCAGCGCAGGGTTGTCTCAAGAGACCCAGTACTTC.

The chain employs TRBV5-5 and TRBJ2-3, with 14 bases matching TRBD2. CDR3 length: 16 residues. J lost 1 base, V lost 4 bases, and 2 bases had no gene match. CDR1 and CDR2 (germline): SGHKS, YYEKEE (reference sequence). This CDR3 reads CASSPTSGGGTDTQYF. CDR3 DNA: TGTGCCAGCAGCCCGACTAGCGGGGGGGGCACAGATACGCAGTATTTT. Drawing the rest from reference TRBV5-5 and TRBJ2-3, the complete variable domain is DAGVTQSPTHLIKTRGQQVTLRCSPISGHKSVSWYQQVLGQGPQFIFQYYEKEERGRGNFPDRFSARQFPNYSSELNVNALLLGDSALYLCASSPTSGGGTDTQYFGPGTRLTVL.

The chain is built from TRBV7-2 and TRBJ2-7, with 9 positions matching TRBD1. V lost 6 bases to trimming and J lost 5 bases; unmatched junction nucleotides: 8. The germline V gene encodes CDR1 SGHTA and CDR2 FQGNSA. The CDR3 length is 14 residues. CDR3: CASRRTGESHEQYF. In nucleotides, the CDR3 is TGTGCCAGCAGACGGACAGGGGAAAGCCACGAGCAGTACTTC.

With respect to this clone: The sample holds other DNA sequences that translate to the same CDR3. The chain's CDR3 is CASSVLAGDTQYF. The CDR3 bases are TGTGCCAGCAGTGTACTAGCGGGAGATACGCAGTATTTT. J is TRBJ2-3 and V is TRBV25-1; TRBD2 matches at 9 bases. Germline assignment: CDR1 MGHDK and CDR2 SYGVNS. The length of the CDR3 is 13 residues. The V gene end was trimmed by 4 bases and the J gene end by 5 bases; junction bases not matched to a gene: 1.

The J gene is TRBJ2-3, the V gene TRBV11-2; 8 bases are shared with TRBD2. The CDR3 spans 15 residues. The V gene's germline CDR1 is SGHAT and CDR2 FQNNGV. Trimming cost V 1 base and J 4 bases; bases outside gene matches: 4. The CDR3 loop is CASSLGAGEADTQYF. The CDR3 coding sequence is TGTGCCAGCAGCTTAGGAGCGGGAGAGGCAGATACGCAGTATTTT. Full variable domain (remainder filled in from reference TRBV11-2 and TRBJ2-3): EAGVAQSPRYKIIEKRQSVAFWCNPISGHATLYWYQQILGQGPKLLIQFQNNGVVDDSQLPKDRFSAERLKGVDSTLKIQPAKLEDSAVYLCASSLGAGEADTQYFGPGTRLTVL.

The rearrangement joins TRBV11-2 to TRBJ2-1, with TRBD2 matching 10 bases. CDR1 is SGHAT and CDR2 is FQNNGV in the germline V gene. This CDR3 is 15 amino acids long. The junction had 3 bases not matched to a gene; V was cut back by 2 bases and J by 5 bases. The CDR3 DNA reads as TGTGCCAGCAGCTTACTAGCGGGAGACCACAATGAGCAGTTCTTC. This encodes CASSLLAGDHNEQFF.

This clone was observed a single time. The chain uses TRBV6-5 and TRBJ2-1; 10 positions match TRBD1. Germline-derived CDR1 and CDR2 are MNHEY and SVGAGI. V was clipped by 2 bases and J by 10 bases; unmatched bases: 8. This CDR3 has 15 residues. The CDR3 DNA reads TGTGCCAGCAGTTACCGGGACAGGGGATTAGGGGAGCAGTTCTTC. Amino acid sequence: CASSYRDRGLGEQFF.

The CDR3 is CASSWTGMNTEAFF. In DNA form, the CDR3 reads TGTGCCAGCAGTTGGACAGGTATGAACACTGAAGCTTTCTTT. The J gene is TRBJ1-1, the V gene TRBV5-6; 7 bases map to TRBD1. This CDR3 contains 14 residues. Per germline, CDR1 SGHDT and CDR2 YYEEEE. With V trimmed by 5 bases and J by 0 bases, 4 bases remained unmatched.

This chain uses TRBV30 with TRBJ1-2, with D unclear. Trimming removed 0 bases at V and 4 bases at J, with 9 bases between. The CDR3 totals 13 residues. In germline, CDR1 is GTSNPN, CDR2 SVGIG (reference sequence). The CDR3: CAWSVTAGYGYTF. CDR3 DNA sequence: TGTGCCTGGAGTGTTACTGCGGGCTATGGCTACACCTTC.

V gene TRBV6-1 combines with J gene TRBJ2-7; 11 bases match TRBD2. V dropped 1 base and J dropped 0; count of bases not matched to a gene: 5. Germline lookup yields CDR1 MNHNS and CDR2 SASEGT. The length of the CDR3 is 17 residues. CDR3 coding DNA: TGTGCCAGCAGTGAAGGAATCACTAGCGGGAGCTCCTACGAGCAGTACTTC. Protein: CASSEGITSGSSYEQYF.

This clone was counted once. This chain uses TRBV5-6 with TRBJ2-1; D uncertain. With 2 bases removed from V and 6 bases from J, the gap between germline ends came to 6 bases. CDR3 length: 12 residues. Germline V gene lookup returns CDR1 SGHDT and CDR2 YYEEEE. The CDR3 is CASSFKGNEQFF. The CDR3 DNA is TGTGCCAGCAGCTTTAAGGGCAATGAGCAGTTCTTC.

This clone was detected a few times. CDR3 sequence reads: CASSESGTYVGYTF. Written as DNA, the CDR3 is TGCGCCAGCAGTGAGTCGGGCACCTATGTGGGCTACACCTTC. The chain links TRBV10-2 to TRBJ1-2; D unresolved. This CDR3 is built from 14 residues. Between the trimmed V and J ends, which lost 0 bases and 8 bases, there was a span of 13 bases. The germline CDR1 and CDR2 sequences are WSHSY and SAAADI.

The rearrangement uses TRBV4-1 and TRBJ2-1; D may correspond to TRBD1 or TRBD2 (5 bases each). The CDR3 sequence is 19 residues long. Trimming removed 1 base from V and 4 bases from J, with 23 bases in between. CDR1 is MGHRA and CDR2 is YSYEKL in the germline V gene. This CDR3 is CASSQAPGPQSGGYNEQFF. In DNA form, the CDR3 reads TGCGCCAGCAGCCAAGCGCCGGGACCCCAGTCGGGTGGTTACAATGAGCAGTTCTTC.

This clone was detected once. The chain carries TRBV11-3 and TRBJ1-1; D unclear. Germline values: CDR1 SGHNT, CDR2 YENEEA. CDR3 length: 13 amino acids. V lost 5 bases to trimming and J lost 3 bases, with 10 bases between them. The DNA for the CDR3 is TGTGCCAGCAGCCGAACAGTAGACACTGAAGCTTTCTTT. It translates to CASSRTVDTEAFF.

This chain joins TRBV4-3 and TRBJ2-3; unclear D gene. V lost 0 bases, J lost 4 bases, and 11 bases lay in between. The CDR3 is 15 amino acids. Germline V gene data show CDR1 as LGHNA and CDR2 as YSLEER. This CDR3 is CASSQDFRVADTQYF. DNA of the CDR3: TGCGCCAGCAGCCAAGATTTTCGGGTGGCAGATACGCAGTATTTT.

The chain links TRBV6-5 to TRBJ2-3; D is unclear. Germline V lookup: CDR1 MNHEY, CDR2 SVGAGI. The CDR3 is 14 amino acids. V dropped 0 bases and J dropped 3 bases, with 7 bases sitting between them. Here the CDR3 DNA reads TGTGCCAGCAGTTACTCGATAGGGACAGATACGCAGTATTTT. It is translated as CASSYSIGTDTQYF.

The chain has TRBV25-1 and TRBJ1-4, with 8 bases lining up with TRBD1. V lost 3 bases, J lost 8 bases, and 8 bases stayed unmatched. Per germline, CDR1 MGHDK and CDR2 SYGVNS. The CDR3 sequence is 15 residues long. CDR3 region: CASSDAGGSREKLFF. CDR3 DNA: TGTGCCAGCAGTGATGCAGGGGGCTCGAGGGAAAAACTGTTTTTT.

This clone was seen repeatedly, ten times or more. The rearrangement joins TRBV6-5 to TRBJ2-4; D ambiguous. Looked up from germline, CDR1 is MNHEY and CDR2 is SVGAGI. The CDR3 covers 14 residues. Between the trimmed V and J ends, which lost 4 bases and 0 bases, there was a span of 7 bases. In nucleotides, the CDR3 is TGTGCCAGCAGTTTCTCCCTAGCCAAAAACATTCAGTACTTC. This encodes CASSFSLAKNIQYF.